This entry features one T cell receptor beta chain sequence. The specificity of this receptor is unknown. Base qualities were left out, and no much larger clone turns up one base away. The sample is drawn from a study of PD-L1 blockade in urothelial cancer (dated by TCRdb to 2017 to 2019). Regarding the complete study: Every patient began therapy in the mid-2010s and was given atezolizumab 1,200 mg intravenously every 3 weeks. About 85% of the 29 patients were identified as males with urothelial cancer of bladder origin, and a prior smoking history was reported by 18 of 29 patients. Blood samples were analyzed 3 weeks after the start of treatment (second dose) and 6 weeks after the start of treatment. Pretreatment tumor samples and matched peripheral blood, collected serially before and after atezolizumab treatment, underwent TCR sequencing. Blood samples gave median yields of roughly 150,000 T cells and around 88,000 unique TCRs, along with a median clonality of roughly 0.08. An exploratory multi-omic analysis was conducted of the somatic, immune and clinical correlates of response to PD-L1 blockade with atezolizumab in urothelial cancer. Progression-free survival longer than 6 months counted as durable clinical benefit, and TCR features were additionally tested against both progression-free and overall survival. Durable clinical benefit was achieved by nine patients and was not achieved by 20 patients. In the same patients, whole exome sequencing and RNA sequencing of pretreatment tumors were performed in addition to TCR sequencing. Patients had an ECOG performance status of 0 or 1 and had received between 0 and 3 prior chemotherapy regimens. Pretreatment blood TCR-seq was available for fewer than 30 patients, at least one posttreatment blood collection was obtained for 24 patients, and tumor TCR-seq was available for 24 patients. Study-level results and caveats: Because of the small sample size (n ≈ 29) and the many exploratory analyses performed, the results are intended to be regarded as hypothesis-generating. Greater expansion of tumor-associated TCR clones in peripheral blood 3 weeks after the start of treatment was observed in patients with durable benefit (n ≈ 22, p = 0.022). A pretreatment peripheral blood TCR clonality below the median was linked to improved progression-free and overall survival.

The germline V gene sets CDR1 to SGDLS and CDR2 to YYNGEE. V drops 0 bases and J drops 7 bases, leaving 11 bases in between. The CDR3 starts with the cysteine, ends with the phenylalanine, and has 14 residues. Only the CDR3 DNA is retained, 42 bases long and in frame from the first base. Synthetic TCR analog templates were spiked into each PCR so that absolute template abundance could be estimated from read counts. The immunoSEQ assay was used to amplify TCRbeta CDR3 regions from genomic DNA with bias-controlled V and J gene primers. Sequencing of rearranged TCRbeta segments was done at approximately 20X coverage. Per the authors' processing: Clustering was used to correct sequencing errors, and CDR3s were annotated against IMGT so that V, D and J genes could be assigned. Only productive TCRbeta rearrangements were used in downstream analyses, excluding out-of-frame or stop-codon sequences. To compute clonality, Shannon entropy was normalized by the log of the number of unique productive sequences and then subtracted from one. Clones differing between time points or between blood and tumor were identified using Fisher's exact test with Benjamini-Hochberg correction, with an adjusted p below 0.01 applied as the threshold. TCRdb holds this immuneACCESS table with in-frame rearrangements only. Some clones are missing; in checked studies, unresolved V genes explain under half, and the rest has no known cause. That table is the source of V, J and clone size, and D and trimming were worked out from the DNA. This sample lists approximately 55,000 clones; about 86% were detected once. The ten largest clones represent about 20% of the sample.

The meaning of the sample's time point label: pretreatment peripheral blood. The cohort included roughly 30 patients with locally advanced or metastatic urothelial carcinoma who were treated at Memorial Sloan Kettering on a trial protocol. Peripheral blood mononuclear cells were collected pretreatment and during treatment, at between 1 and 8 total time points per patient. The Qiagen DNeasy Blood extraction kit was used to purify genomic DNA from total PBMCs and from tumor samples. Collected pretreatment and during treatment, PBMCs were isolated and stored as previously described. The material sequenced was PBMCs, taken around atezolizumab (anti-PD-L1) treatment. The chain uses TRBV9 and TRBJ1-5, with the D gene too uncertain to name. This clonotype was obtained from a man in his fifties or sixties with urothelial cancer. The CDR3: CASSVDPGIQPQHF. The DNA sequence is given as TGTGCCAGCAGCGTAGATCCGGGGATCCAGCCCCAGCATTTT.